This T cell receptor (beta chain) stems from a study of technical replicates of blood from a handful of donors. Per the germline V gene, CDR1 is SNHLY and CDR2 is FYNNEI. The CDR3 has 14 residues. Trimming cost V 5 bases and J 5 bases; bases outside gene matches: 7. Sequenced by immunoSEQ multiplex PCR; TCRdb stores in-frame clones only, minus some. The sample holds 100,000 or so clones, 90% to 96% seen once. This clonotype was obtained from a human donor in good health. The sequencing input was T cells isolated from PBMCs. The J gene is TRBJ1-1, the V gene TRBV2; the match to TRBD1 covers 8 bases. In DNA form, the CDR3 reads TGTGCCAGCAGTCATCCGACAGGGGAGACTGAAGCTTTCTTT. It is translated as CASSHPTGETEAFF.